This T cell receptor beta chain was identified during a study of CD8+CD57+ T cells in acquired aplastic anemia. TCR beta VDJ and CDR3 profiles were obtained from a genomic DNA template. Using its own MiXCR run on the reads, TCRdb lists one record per CDR3 protein. The profile shows 180,000 or so distinct CDR3 sequences, around half of them singletons. Before being chosen for sequencing, patients had shown CD8+CD57+ cell expansion by flow cytometry. In this sample, this clonotype turned up a few times. A read error is possible here, since a much larger clone lies one base away. The conserved closing phenylalanine or tryptophan is absent in this CDR3, likely reflecting a read error. Trimming took 6 bases from V and 9 from J; bases not matched to a gene: 10. The germline V gene encodes CDR1 SNHLY and CDR2 FYNNEI. CDR3 size: 13 residues.

The chain joins TRBV2 to TRBJ1-1; 7 bases match TRBD1. The source material was sorted CD4+, CD8+, or CD8+CD57+ T cells (not recorded which) from PBMCs. The sequence was obtained from a human donor with aplastic anemia. CDR3 protein: CASRPGTAIQAFL. DNA of the CDR3: TGTGCCAGCAGACCCGGGACAGCCATTCAAGCTTTCCTT.